This T cell receptor (beta chain) was recorded in a study of blood T cell repertoires in COVID-19 (TCRdb year 2020). Describing the broader study: Collaborator samples came from the United States, Italy and Spain and covered acute and convalescent phases of COVID-19. The material from the prospective study consisted of cDNA or gDNA derived from T cells, B-cell-depleted T cells, or PBMCs. Subjects who had been exposed to COVID-19, were actively infected with it, or had recovered from it provided the deeply sampled blood TCRbeta repertoires that made up the dataset. The repertoires were released in a freely available public database meant as a resource for research on the immune response to SARS-CoV-2. Samples were obtained from the ongoing ImmuneRACE study (first 160 participants) and from over 1,000 subjects provided by 6 global collaborators. Sample metadata almost always included a de-identified subject ID, COVID-19 status, age in years and sex. Where available, HLA class I and class II types were obtained from metadata supplied by the sample provider rather than from assay-based typing. Study-level results and caveats: How much clinical and demographic metadata was included differed by source and by participant, and the metadata was provided uncurated.

One collaborating source in Seattle enrolled patients while the patients were actively infected and followed the patients over time throughout the course of disease. Collaborating institutions collected whole blood in K2EDTA tubes following their own protocols. Collaborator samples were shipped for TCRbeta analysis as frozen whole blood, isolated PBMCs, or DNA extracted from either sample type. Note on this clone: What this receptor recognizes is not known. The input lacks base qualities; no much larger clone sits a single base away.

As encoded in the germline V gene, CDR1 is SGHAT while CDR2 is FQNNGV. The CDR3 goes from the cysteine to the phenylalanine over 15 residues. The DNA shown is the 45-base CDR3, in frame from base 1. Trimming removed 3 bases from V and 4 bases from J, leaving 14 bases between the germline ends. TCRbeta CDR3 regions were amplified from genomic DNA by means of the immunoSEQ Assay, a bias-controlled multiplex PCR. On the study's bioinformatics: Nucleated cell counts per sample were estimated from amplification of reference gene primers within the assay. Sequence reads were collapsed and filtered to measure the absolute abundance of every unique TCRbeta CDR3 rearrangement. For each sample, productive Simpson clonality was calculated by taking the square root of Simpson's diversity index across productive rearrangements. Sourced from immuneACCESS, this table was stored by TCRdb with only in-frame sequences that have V and J called. A share of the clones is absent; for the studies checked, an unresolved V gene accounts for under half, and the remainder has no known explanation. V, J and clone size reflect that table, while D and trimming were determined from the DNA. This sample comprises under 200,000 clones, 79% of them detected only once. 7.5% to 8.5% of the sample rests with the top ten.

The source material was peripheral blood. The chain joins TRBV11-2 to TRBJ2-3; the D region possibly corresponds to TRBD1 (6 bases align). The sequence was obtained from a woman aged 60-75 years with COVID-19, enrolled during active disease. Here is the DNA: TGTGCCAGCAGCTTCGGGGCCAGGGGCCCAGATACGCAGTATTTT. Its protein reads: CASSFGARGPDTQYF.